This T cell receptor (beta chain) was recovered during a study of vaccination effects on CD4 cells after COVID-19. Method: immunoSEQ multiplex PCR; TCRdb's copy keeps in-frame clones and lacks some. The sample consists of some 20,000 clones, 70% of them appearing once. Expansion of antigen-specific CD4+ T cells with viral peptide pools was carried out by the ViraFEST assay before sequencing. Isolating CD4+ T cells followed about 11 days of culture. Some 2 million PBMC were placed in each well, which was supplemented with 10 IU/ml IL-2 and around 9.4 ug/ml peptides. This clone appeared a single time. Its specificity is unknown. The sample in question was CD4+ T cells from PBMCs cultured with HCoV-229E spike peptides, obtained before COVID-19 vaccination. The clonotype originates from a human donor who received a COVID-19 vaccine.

The CDR3 protein is CASSPTGSLSGNTIYF. The CDR3 coding sequence is TGTGCCAGCTCCCCGACAGGGTCACTCTCTGGAAACACCATATATTTT. The chain has TRBV18 and TRBJ1-3, with 7 positions matching TRBD1. The CDR3 covers 16 residues. With 6 bases clipped from V and 0 bases from J, the junction kept 8 bases outside the gene matches. CDR1 is KGHSH, CDR2 LQKENI, per germline.